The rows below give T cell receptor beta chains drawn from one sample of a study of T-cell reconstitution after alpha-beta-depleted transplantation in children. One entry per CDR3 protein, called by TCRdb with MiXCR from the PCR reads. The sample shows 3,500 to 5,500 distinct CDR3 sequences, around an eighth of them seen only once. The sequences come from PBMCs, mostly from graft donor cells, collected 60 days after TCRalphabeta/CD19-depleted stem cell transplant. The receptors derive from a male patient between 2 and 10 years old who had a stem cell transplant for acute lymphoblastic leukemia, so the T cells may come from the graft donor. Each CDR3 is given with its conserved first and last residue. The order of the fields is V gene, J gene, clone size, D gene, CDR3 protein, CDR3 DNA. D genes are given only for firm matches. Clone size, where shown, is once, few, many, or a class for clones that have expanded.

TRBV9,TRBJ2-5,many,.,CASSVLDTPRETQYF,TGTGCCAGCAGCGTCCTGGACACCCCCCGAGAGACCCAGTACTTC
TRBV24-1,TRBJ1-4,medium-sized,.,CATSDPTSFGEKLFF,TGTGCCACCAGTGACCCGACAAGTTTCGGTGAAAAACTGTTTTTT
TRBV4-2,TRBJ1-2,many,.,CASSQDLQGSYGYTF,TGTGCCAGCAGCCAAGACTTACAGGGATCCTATGGCTACACCTTC
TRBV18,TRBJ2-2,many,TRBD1,CASSPLQGAETGELFF,TGTGCCAGCTCACCTTTACAGGGGGCTGAAACCGGGGAGCTGTTTTTT
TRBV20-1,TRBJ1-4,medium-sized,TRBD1,CSAPASTGLNEKLFF,TGCAGTGCCCCTGCTTCGACAGGGCTGAATGAAAAACTGTTTTTT
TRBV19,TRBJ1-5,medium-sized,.,CASSYLDSNQPQHF,TGTGCCAGTAGTTATTTAGATAGCAATCAGCCCCAGCATTTT
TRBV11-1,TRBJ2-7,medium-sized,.,CASSSFTYEQYF,TGTGCCAGCAGCTCATTTACCTACGAGCAGTACTTC
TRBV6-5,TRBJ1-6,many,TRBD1,CASSSLWDRRKPLHF,TGTGCCAGCAGTTCCCTATGGGACAGACGCAAACCCCTCCACTTT
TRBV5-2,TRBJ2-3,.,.,CARGPGTLCSGLITDTQYF,TGTGCCAGGGGCCCCGGGACCCTCTGCTCAGGATTAATCACAGATACGCAGTATTTT
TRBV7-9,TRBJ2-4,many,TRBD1,CASSPGTENIQYF,TGTGCCAGCAGCCCAGGGACAGAAAACATTCAGTACTTC
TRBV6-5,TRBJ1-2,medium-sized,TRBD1,CASSLRQGYGYTF,TGTGCCAGCAGTTTGAGACAGGGGTATGGCTACACCTTC
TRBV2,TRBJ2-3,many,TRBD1,CASSDGGQGATYTQYF,TGTGCCAGCAGTGATGGAGGACAGGGGGCTACTTATACGCAGTATTTT
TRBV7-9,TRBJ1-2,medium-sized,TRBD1,CASSLAADRGVGYTF,TGTGCCAGCAGCTTAGCCGCGGACAGGGGAGTTGGCTACACCTTC
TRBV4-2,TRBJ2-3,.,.,CASSPGLVGGTDTQYF,TGTGCCAGCAGTCCCGGGCTAGTCGGTGGAACAGATACGCAGTATTTT
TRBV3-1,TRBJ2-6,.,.,CASCTTGPCFGANVLTF,TGTGCCAGCTGCACGACGGGTCCTTGTTTCGGGGCCAACGTCCTGACTTTC
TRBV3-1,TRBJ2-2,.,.,CASCQGRGDAGELFF,TGTGCCTCCTGCCAAGGACGGGGCGACGCCGGGGAGCTGTTTTTT
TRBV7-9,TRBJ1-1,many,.,CASSRPSVFF,TGTGCCAGCAGCCGACCATCGGTTTTCTTT
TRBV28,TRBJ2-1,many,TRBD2,CASGPGLEGNEQFF,TGTGCCAGCGGACCGGGACTAGAGGGCAATGAGCAGTTCTTC
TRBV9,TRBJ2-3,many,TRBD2,CASSVGQRGNTQYF,TGTGCCAGCAGCGTAGGTCAGCGGGGGAATACGCAGTATTTT
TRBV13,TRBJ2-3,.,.,CARSPGLSWAGLITDTQYF,TGTGCCAGGAGCCCCGGGCTCAGCTGGGCAGGATTAATCACAGATACGCAGTATTTT
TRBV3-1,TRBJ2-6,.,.,CASTKTGPGFGANVLTF,TGTGCCAGCACCAAGACGGGTCCCGGTTTCGGGGCCAACGTCCTGACTTTC
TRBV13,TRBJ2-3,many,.,CASSLVHTQYF,TGTGCCAGCAGCTTAGTTCATACGCAGTATTTT
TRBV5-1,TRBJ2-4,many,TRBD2,CASSLAPSGGALANIQYF,TGCGCCAGCAGCTTGGCCCCTAGCGGGGGGGCCTTGGCGAACATTCAGTACTTC
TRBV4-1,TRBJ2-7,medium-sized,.,CASSSRGGREQYF,TGCGCCAGCAGCTCCCGAGGAGGGCGTGAGCAGTACTTC
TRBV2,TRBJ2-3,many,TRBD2,CASSTGLAGPLVWPDTQYF,TGTGCCAGCAGTACGGGACTAGCGGGACCGTTGGTATGGCCAGATACGCAGTATTTT
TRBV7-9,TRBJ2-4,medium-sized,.,CASSQDQAKNIQYF,TGTGCCAGCAGCCAAGATCAAGCCAAAAACATTCAGTACTTC